What follows is one TCR beta chain and its context. The source of the sample is a study of T cell changes during pregnancy in multiple sclerosis. The CDR3 is made up of 11 amino acids. Germline values: CDR1 SEHNR, CDR2 FQNEAQ (reference sequence). Trimming removed 8 bases at V and 7 bases at J, with 11 bases between. The protocol was immunoSEQ multiplex PCR, while the TCRdb copy is restricted to in-frame clones and leaves out a portion. The table has fewer than 45,000 clones, roughly 90% seen once. Sequencing was performed on CD4+ T cells from peripheral blood mononuclear cells, taken after pregnancy. This chain uses TRBV7-9 with TRBJ1-1; D is uncertain. The source is a female donor in good health, enrolled as a control in a pregnancy study. The CDR3 sequence: CASARGVEAFF. CDR3 nucleotides: TGTGCCAGCGCCCGCGGGGTTGAAGCTTTCTTT.